The rows below give T cell receptor beta chains drawn from one sample of a study of cytomegalovirus exposure and HLA in healthy donors. Clones were read by immunoSEQ multiplex PCR, and TCRdb kept only the in-frame ones, dropping some. The profile shows approximately 190,000 clones, about four fifths of them singletons. Sample: PBMCs. Receptors originate from a woman aged 45-65 years in good health and CMV-seropositive. CDR3s include the opening cysteine and the closing phenylalanine or tryptophan. Each record gives: CDR3 protein, V gene.

CASSLGQGNYGYTF	TRBV7-9
CASSQDPTLAGATDTQYF	TRBV4-2
CASSPTGNSGNTIYF	TRBV7-2
CASSGQKNTEAFF	TRBV18
CASSVAPSGGAGLDNEQFF	TRBV9
CASSYSDRGPMTEAFF	TRBV6-5
CASSQEAASNQPQHF	TRBV4-1
CASSLTQGATTEAFF	TRBV5-4
CASSFGTKEGYTF	TRBV27
CASTLGPLGFF	TRBV6-1
CASSQVAGGPGETQYF	TRBV4-2
CASSLTQLSEQYF	TRBV18
CASSLGAGFNYGYTF	TRBV5-4
CASSAGLAEMNTGELFF	TRBV9
CSVVAGSSGQYF	TRBV29-1
CASSLLRREGGFGEQYF	TRBV27
CASSTGPRADYEQYF	TRBV7-9
CASSLDGQGYEQYF	TRBV28
CASSSQSNTEAFF	TRBV7-2
CASRAAGQFTDTQYF	TRBV7-2
CASASALAGGRFTYEQYF	TRBV27
CAIRSGDTQYF	TRBV10-3
CASSSQTGNSYNEQFF	TRBV9
CASSSGLAGGRDEQFF	TRBV5-4
CASGFVGTYEQYF	TRBV12-5
CASSEGVGRGASGNTIYF	TRBV6-1
CAWQTGTGVGGYTF	TRBV30
CASSRDRGREGSSGANVLTF	TRBV19
CASSETPGGGSGELFF	TRBV6-1
CASSKDSVDYGYTF	TRBV19
CATSRDKVTGFF	TRBV15
CASRGSGGEAKTQYF	TRBV28
CSSSPAVETQYF	TRBV7-9
CASCGQGMYEQYF	TRBV6-6
CAISVGRGEGQPQHF	TRBV10-3
CASSQNSQGSKQYF	TRBV4-1
CASSLDWGDTQYF	TRBV5-1
CASSATGNSYNEQFF	TRBV9
CASRGTGIYVQYF	TRBV6-5
CATSRSYRDTEAFF	TRBV15
CASSPWDSRYTDTQYF	TRBV27
CASSRQGAGEQFF	TRBV6-6
CASGGLAGFEDTQYF	TRBV2
CASRPTSGGSGELFF	TRBV2
CASTIGGKGTGELFF	TRBV7-7
CASSRTGGTEAFF	TRBV7-3
CASSQVSGSGNTIYF	TRBV4-2
CASSSPAEGGNTIYF	TRBV6-5
CASSQEKAGGRYEQFF	TRBV4-1